These 3 T cell receptor beta chains were sequenced from one sample in a study of T cells in Graves' hyperthyroidism and ophthalmopathy (dated by TCRdb to the late 2010s). Libraries were prepared through multiplex PCR. The instrument given in TCRdb is Illumina HiSeq 2000. The TCR beta CDR3 regions were amplified from the RNA transcripts. The TCR CDR3 was subjected to a first round of RT-PCR using the HTBI primer set and the Qiagen OneStep RT-PCR kit. The public reads were quality trimmed at Q25 with fastp and then assembled into clones with MiXCR by TCRdb, keeping productive beta chains. Rows are combined by CDR3 protein, so each entry shows the most common genes and DNA. The sample has 300,000 to 450,000 distinct CDR3 sequences on record, 15% to 20% of them singletons. 35% to 50% of the sample is in the top ten clones. Sequencing was performed on blood. The receptors originated from a man aged 18-30 years with Graves' ophthalmopathy.

The V and J genes are TRBV3-1 and TRBJ1-1; a weak D match, TRBD1 (5 bases). The CDR3 has 14 amino acids. Germline V CDR1 and CDR2: LGHDT, YNNKEL (reference sequence). Trimming took 3 bases from V and 6 from J, leaving 14 bases between them. CDR3 sequence: CASSQGEKTAEAFF. CDR3 in DNA: TGTGCCAGCAGCCAGGGGGAGAAAACTGCTGAAGCTTTCTTT.

In its sample, this clonotype was seen many times. This chain joins TRBV2 and TRBJ2-7; 7 positions agree with TRBD1. The germline V gene encodes CDR1 SNHLY and CDR2 FYNNEI. The CDR3 extends over 12 amino acids. J was trimmed by 5 bases and V by 9 bases; bases with no gene match: 7. The DNA for the CDR3 is TGTGCCAGTTCCCAGGGGGTAGACGAGCAGTACTTC. Protein: CASSQGVDEQYF. Based on the CDR3 plus reference TRBV2 and TRBJ2-7, the full variable domain is EPEVTQTPSHQVTQMGQEVILRCVPISNHLYFYWYRQILGQKVEFLVSFYNNEISEKSEIFDDQFSVERPDGSNFTLKIRSTKLEDSAMYFCASSQGVDEQYFGPGTRLTVT.

The J gene is TRBJ2-1, the V gene TRBV28; D uncertain. This CDR3 comprises 15 residues. In germline, CDR1 is MDHEN, CDR2 SYDVKM. Trimming left V 4 bases short and J 7 bases short, with 17 bases between. This CDR3 is CASSSTRVLGNEQFF. The DNA of the CDR3 is TGTGCCAGCAGTTCAACCCGGGTCCTGGGGAATGAGCAGTTCTTC.